The 25 T cell receptor beta chains presented below share a single source sample, sequenced in a study of cytotoxic CD8 clonotypes in ibrutinib-treated CLL. This table comes from immunoSEQ multiplex PCR, and its TCRdb copy is limited to in-frame clones, with some not included. The table has around 310,000 clones, around four fifths seen once. Here the sequenced sample was PBMCs, taken before ibrutinib treatment. The receptors shown here come from a human donor with chronic lymphocytic leukemia.

The chain uses TRBV7-7 and TRBJ2-3; a weak D match, TRBD1 (6 bases). The CDR3 consists of 15 residues. V lost 0 bases and J lost 3, with 10 bases in between. Germline loops: CDR1 SSHAT, CDR2 FNYEAQ (reference sequence). The CDR3 nucleotides read TGTGCCAGCAGCTTAGCAGGAAGGGGGACAGATACGCAGTATTTT. Protein product: CASSLAGRGTDTQYF.

The rearrangement links TRBV19 to TRBJ2-7; maybe TRBD1 (5 bases). The CDR3 is 16 amino acids. V was shortened by 4 bases and J by 3 bases, with 19 bases between the two germline ends. Germline V lookup: CDR1 LNHDA, CDR2 SQIVND (reference sequence). CDR3 sequence (DNA): TGTGCCAGTAGTAAACCCGGCGGTTCCAGGGTCTACGAGCAGTACTTC. Translated, it gives CASSKPGGSRVYEQYF.

This chain links TRBV28 with TRBJ2-5; D is possibly TRBD1 (6 bases). Trimming removed 3 bases from V and 4 bases from J, with 18 bases in between. The CDR3 extends over 16 amino acids. Germline V gene sequence: CDR1 MDHEN, CDR2 SYDVKM. DNA of the CDR3: TGTGCCAGCAGTTTTTGGGGCAGGGGTAGGGGAGAGACCCAGTACTTC. It is translated as CASSFWGRGRGETQYF.

The gene calls are TRBV28 and TRBJ1-5; 7 bases line up with TRBD1. Germline lookup yields CDR1 MDHEN and CDR2 SYDVKM. V shed 3 bases and J 7 bases; nucleotides not matched to a gene: 15. CDR3 length: 17 amino acids. The CDR3 region has the DNA TGTGCCAGCAGTTTGACCCGGGGGTACAGGGGCAGGCAGCCCCAGCATTTT. As protein: CASSLTRGYRGRQPQHF.

This clone appeared a few times. This rearrangement joins TRBV18 to TRBJ2-3, with TRBD1 matching 7 bases. Trimming cost V 6 bases and J 8 bases; bases outside gene matches: 14. In germline, CDR1 is KGHSH, CDR2 LQKENI. This CDR3 is 15 amino acids long. The CDR3 nucleotides read TGTGCCAGCTCGCCTGAGGCAACAGGGGCCGGTACGCAGTATTTT. This sequence encodes CASSPEATGAGTQYF.

This chain links TRBV19 with TRBJ2-7; D is unresolved. CDR3 length: 12 amino acids. Trimming removed 1 base from V and 2 bases from J, with 3 bases in between. The germline CDR1 and CDR2 sequences are LNHDA and SQIVND (reference sequence). The CDR3 spells CASSIGAYEQYF. The CDR3 DNA is TGTGCCAGTAGTATAGGAGCCTACGAGCAGTACTTC.

This clone appeared a few times. This rearrangement joins TRBV4-3 to TRBJ1-4, with 9 bases matching TRBD1. Germline lookup yields CDR1 LGHNA and CDR2 YSLEER. The CDR3 is 15 amino acids. V was pared by 0 bases and J by 10 bases, with 6 bases of the junction left unmatched. CDR3 coding DNA: TGCGCCAGCAGCCAAGATCGTGGACAGGGGAGAAAACTGTTTTTT. It translates to CASSQDRGQGRKLFF.

J is TRBJ1-4 and V is TRBV5-5, with 8 bases aligning to TRBD1. Germline CDR1 reads SGHKS; CDR2 reads YYEKEE (reference sequence). Trimming at V came to 4 bases and at J to 4 bases, leaving 0 bases not matched to a gene. CDR3 length: 13 amino acids. The CDR3 region is CASSGQGNEKLFF. The CDR3 DNA follows: TGTGCCAGCAGCGGACAGGGTAATGAAAAACTGTTTTTT.

The chain has TRBV6-5 and TRBJ2-1, with TRBD2 identical over 12 bases. CDR3 size: 15 residues. V was clipped by 5 bases and J by 5 bases; unmatched bases: 4. CDR1 is MNHEY and CDR2 is SVGAGI in the germline V gene. The CDR3 region has the DNA TGTGCCAGCAGTCCAGGACTAGCGGGAAACAATGAGCAGTTCTTC. Amino acid sequence: CASSPGLAGNNEQFF.

In this sample, this clone turned up a few times. The J gene is TRBJ2-7, the V gene TRBV7-8; 12 nucleotides match TRBD2. With 7 bases clipped from V and 4 bases from J, the junction kept 5 bases outside the gene matches. Germline V gene data show CDR1 as SGHVS and CDR2 as FQNEAQ. This CDR3 has 14 amino acids. The CDR3 loop is CASKTSGSTYEQYF. The CDR3 DNA is TGTGCCAGCAAGACTAGCGGGAGTACGTACGAGCAGTACTTC.

This chain joins TRBV5-6 and TRBJ2-1, with D possibly TRBD2 on 5 matching bases. This CDR3 spans 12 amino acids. The V gene's germline CDR1 is SGHDT and CDR2 YYEEEE. With 5 bases removed from V and 8 bases from J, the gap between germline ends came to 11 bases. CDR3 nucleotides: TGTGCCAGCAGTTCACTAGTGGATGAGCAGTTCTTC. This encodes CASSSLVDEQFF.

This clone was detected only once. The chain couples TRBV4-3 to TRBJ2-1; D is unresolved. Trimming removed 0 bases from V and 4 bases from J, with 4 bases in between. The CDR3 sequence is 13 residues long. Germline V lookup: CDR1 LGHNA, CDR2 YSLEER. The CDR3 DNA reads TGCGCCAGCAGCCAAGATTGGTACAATGAGCAGTTCTTC. Translated, it gives CASSQDWYNEQFF.

This chain joins TRBV27 and TRBJ2-6, with D maybe TRBD1 (5 bases). Germline CDR1 and CDR2: MNHEY and SMNVEV (reference sequence). Trimming removed 4 bases at V and 0 bases at J, with 19 bases between. The CDR3 has 19 amino acids. CDR3 coding DNA: TGTGCCAGCAGTTCGTATCAGGGCCGGCTCGACTCTGGGGCCAACGTCCTGACTTTC. This encodes CASSSYQGRLDSGANVLTF. Full variable domain (missing parts from reference TRBV27 and TRBJ2-6): EAQVTQNPRYLITVTGKKLTVTCSQNMNHEYMSWYRQDPGLGLRQIYYSMNVEVTDKGDVPEGYKVSRKEKRNFPLILESPSPNQTSLYFCASSSYQGRLDSGANVLTFGAGSRLTVL.

The CDR3, as DNA: TGTGCCATCAGTGAGAGGCCCGGGGAGCTGTTTTTT. Translated: CAISERPGELFF. This chain links TRBV10-3 with TRBJ2-2; D gene unclear. This CDR3 contains 12 residues. V dropped 2 bases and J dropped 6 bases, with 4 bases sitting between them. CDR1 is ENHRY, CDR2 SYGVKD, per germline.

The V call is TRBV30, the J call TRBJ1-1, with D unclear. The germline CDR1 and CDR2 sequences are GTSNPN and SVGIG (reference sequence). The CDR3 contains 13 residues. V dropped 0 bases and J dropped 7 bases, with 12 bases sitting between them. The CDR3 loop is CAWSVRVGFEAFF. The CDR3 region has the DNA TGTGCCTGGAGTGTACGGGTGGGATTTGAAGCTTTCTTT.

This chain links TRBV27 with TRBJ2-3, with D tentatively TRBD2 (7 bases). V lost 1 base to trimming and J lost 4 bases, with 18 bases between them. CDR1 and CDR2 from the germline V gene are MNHEY and SMNVEV (reference sequence). This CDR3 spans 17 amino acids. As DNA, the CDR3 is TGTGCCAGCAGTTTATATACCCCAGGGGAGGGTGCAGATACGCAGTATTTT. This sequence encodes CASSLYTPGEGADTQYF.

The chain has TRBV5-1 and TRBJ2-1, with TRBD2 matching over 14 bases. Germline V gives CDR1 SGHRS, CDR2 YFSETQ. The CDR3 spans 19 residues. V was pared by 4 bases and J by 3 bases, with 12 bases of the junction left unmatched. CDR3 DNA sequence: TGCGCCAGCAGCCCCATCCCGGGACTAGCGGGAGTTTACTACAATGAGCAGTTCTTC. Translated: CASSPIPGLAGVYYNEQFF.

This clone was observed a single time. The gene calls are TRBV5-5 and TRBJ1-5, with D possibly matching TRBD1 (5 bases). The CDR3 covers 13 residues. Trimming pared 4 bases from V and 7 bases from J, leaving 12 bases between. Germline loops: CDR1 SGHKS, CDR2 YYEKEE (reference sequence). This CDR3 is CASSLGGGQPQHF. Written as DNA, the CDR3 is TGTGCCAGCAGCCTAGGCGGGGGGCAGCCCCAGCATTTT.

The chain carries TRBV6-6 and TRBJ1-5; D possibly corresponds to TRBD1 (6 bases). Trimming removed 6 bases from V and 4 bases from J, with 16 bases in between. The germline V gene encodes CDR1 MNHNY and CDR2 SVGAGI (reference sequence). This CDR3 contains 15 residues. The CDR3 protein is CASSLEDRSNQPQHF. DNA of the CDR3: TGTGCCAGCAGCCTGGAGGACAGATCAAATCAGCCCCAGCATTTT.

The chain recombines TRBV5-1 with TRBJ1-3; TRBD1 agrees at 8 bases. The CDR3 length is 17 residues. Germline CDR1 reads SGHRS; CDR2 reads YFSETQ. J lost 7 bases, V lost 0 bases, and 12 bases had no gene match. CDR3 amino acids: CASSLASGGRVANTIYF. In DNA, the CDR3 is TGCGCCAGCAGCTTGGCCTCAGGGGGCAGGGTGGCGAACACCATATATTTT.

The rearrangement joins TRBV9 to TRBJ2-1, with TRBD2 matching over 13 bases. CDR1 and CDR2 from the germline V gene are SGDLS and YYNGEE. The CDR3 spans 15 residues. With V trimmed by 5 bases and J by 7 bases, 6 bases remained unmatched. The CDR3 nucleotides read TGTGCCAGCAGTTCGGGACTAGCGGGGCAGAATGAGCAGTTCTTC. Its translation: CASSSGLAGQNEQFF.

This clone turned up a few times. The chain recombines TRBV18 with TRBJ1-5; weak D call: TRBD1 (5 bases). CDR1 KGHSH and CDR2 LQKENI come from the germline V gene. There are 14 residues in the CDR3. Trimming removed 4 bases from V and 2 bases from J, with 9 bases in between. The CDR3 region is CASSQGSGNQPQHF. The CDR3 nucleotides read TGTGCCAGCTCACAGGGGTCGGGCAATCAGCCCCAGCATTTT.

J is TRBJ2-5 and V is TRBV28; D call uncertain. V dropped 7 bases and J dropped 0 bases, with 15 bases sitting between them. Looked up from germline, CDR1 is MDHEN and CDR2 is SYDVKM. This CDR3 region has 15 residues. The chain's CDR3 is CASKLTTAHQETQYF. The DNA for the CDR3 is TGTGCCAGCAAATTGACCACAGCGCACCAAGAGACCCAGTACTTC.

The CDR3 is CASSRSDNSYNEQFF. DNA of the CDR3: TGTGCCAGCAGTCGCAGTGACAATTCCTACAATGAGCAGTTCTTC. The genes are TRBV6-5 and TRBJ2-1, with D hard to call. CDR1 and CDR2 (germline): MNHEY, SVGAGI. The CDR3 is 15 amino acids. With 5 bases removed from V and 1 base from J, the gap between germline ends came to 12 bases.

CDR3 nucleotide sequence: TGTGCCAGCAGCCAACAGGGACAGCCCCAGCATTTT. Protein product: CASSQQGQPQHF. This rearrangement joins TRBV6-5 to TRBJ1-5, with D possibly TRBD1 on 6 matching bases. The CDR3 has 12 amino acids. Germline lookup yields CDR1 MNHEY and CDR2 SVGAGI. Trimming pared 6 bases from V and 7 bases from J, leaving 10 bases between.